The clone carrying this TCR beta chain was counted many times. Its antigen remains unknown. Template-switch 5'RACE cDNA synthesis added a 10-nucleotide unique molecular identifier. TCRdb re-derived calls from the 5' RACE reads in MiXCR, one entry per CDR3 protein. Of 65,000 to 80,000 distinct CDR3 sequences listed, roughly 4.4% are singletons. Germline V CDR1 and CDR2: LGHDT, YNNKEL (reference sequence). The CDR3 runs to 14 residues. V shed 8 bases and J shed 1 base, with 13 bases lying between them. The sample is drawn from a study of neurological immune-mediated disorders. General study points: Neither clinical nor MRI features showed any association with the multiple sclerosis repertoire cluster, and the authors stated that larger cohorts are needed. One related-CDR3 cluster, which may be a signature, held the repertoires of 18 of 34 multiple sclerosis patients after phylogenetic grouping.

The chain recombines TRBV3-1 with TRBJ2-3; the D gene is possibly TRBD2 (6 bases). The sample comprised PBMCs. The source is a woman aged 65 to 85 with multiple sclerosis. This CDR3 is CASQRDSGTDTQYF. The DNA for the CDR3 is TGTGCCAGCCAACGGGACTCGGGCACAGATACGCAGTATTTT.